Listed below are T cell receptor beta chains from one sample, sequenced in a study of shared clonotypes between healthy human individuals. The protocol was immunoSEQ multiplex PCR, while the TCRdb copy is restricted to in-frame clones and leaves out a portion. The sample includes about 1.5 million clones, roughly 98% of them seen just once. The sequenced sample was naive CD4+ T cells sorted from blood. Receptor source: a man aged 25-45 years in good health. CDR3s include the opening cysteine and the closing phenylalanine or tryptophan.

V gene	J gene	CDR3 protein
TRBV10-3	TRBJ2-2	CAISGGATGELFF
TRBV30	TRBJ1-3	CAWRGSAGNTIYF
TRBV11-2	TRBJ2-3	CASSLGGTDTQYF
TRBV6-5	TRBJ1-5	CASSPLQLSNQPQHF
TRBV28	TRBJ1-2	CASSPGQLYGYTF
TRBV27	TRBJ2-1	CASTKGAGWDNEQFF
TRBV11-3	TRBJ2-6	CASSSETGPSGANVLTF
TRBV4-3	TRBJ2-1	CASSQDPSGRAGDEQFF
TRBV10-1	TRBJ2-1	CASSEWGQGAPDEQFF
TRBV7-9	TRBJ2-7	CASSSSPQRGGEQYF
TRBV7-8	TRBJ2-1	CASSSRGLAGGVGNEQFF
TRBV7-2	TRBJ1-2	CASSRDKFYGYTF
TRBV23-1	TRBJ2-1	CASSQPLTFEQFF
TRBV29-1	TRBJ2-7	CSALTDEQYF
TRBV4-1	TRBJ2-7	CASSPGPTSYEQYF
TRBV20-1	TRBJ2-7	CSAYGLGEQYF
TRBV7-8	TRBJ1-5	CASSSRAGPGGRSNQPQHF
TRBV5-1	TRBJ2-3	CASSLHEYTDTQYF
TRBV11-2	TRBJ1-2	CASSPRTHYGYTF
TRBV28	TRBJ2-7	CASSLAYEQYF
TRBV5-8	TRBJ2-3	CASSLAGLAGGEDTQYF
TRBV28	TRBJ2-2	CASRPTRGRGDTGELFF
TRBV9	TRBJ2-7	CASSVATGDYEQYF
TRBV6-1	TRBJ2-7	CASSARMGSEQYF
TRBV5-4	TRBJ2-2	CASSSPGGNANTGELFF
TRBV11-2	TRBJ2-1	CASSEGRNNEQFF
TRBV18	TRBJ2-3	CASSPRDRGQVDTQYF
TRBV27	TRBJ2-7	CASSLKGGPYEQYF
TRBV6-6	TRBJ2-3	CASSRTGGGNTQYF
TRBV2	TRBJ2-3	CASRIGTDTQYF
TRBV29-1	TRBJ1-1	CSVYEAAEAFF
TRBV10-1	TRBJ2-3	CASSEQLPGLAVDTQYF
TRBV5-1	TRBJ1-2	CASSARDREKYGYTF
TRBV5-1	TRBJ1-4	CASSLAGTGGAGFEKLFF
TRBV18	TRBJ2-5	CASSRIQGAPQETQYF
TRBV9	TRBJ2-1	CASSVVGGSSGNEQFF
TRBV11-1	TRBJ2-5	CASSSRGSGSFGLETQYF
TRBV7-9	TRBJ2-7	CASSESTARYEQYF
TRBV5-4	TRBJ2-7	CASSGPGRHEQYF
TRBV7-2	TRBJ2-3	CASSVRLGGGTDTQYF
TRBV11-3	TRBJ2-5	CASSLIPTAQETQYF
TRBV4-2	TRBJ2-7	CASSLDGPDYEQYF
TRBV19	TRBJ2-6	CASSRQGVSGANVLTF
TRBV27	TRBJ2-3	CASTQQGHGTDTQYF
TRBV29-1	TRBJ2-1	CSVEEGRKFF
TRBV5-1	TRBJ2-1	CASSLGANNEQFF
TRBV7-8	TRBJ2-2	CASSLLSIAGGTWTGELFF
TRBV1	TRBJ1-4	CTSSQDRNETDEKLFF
TRBV9	TRBJ2-3	CASSVDGRRDTQYF
TRBV6-1	TRBJ2-7	CASSRPGQGHEQYF
TRBV5-5	TRBJ1-5	CASSFWQSNQPQHF
TRBV2	TRBJ2-7	CASVLLGEQYF
TRBV21-1	TRBJ2-5	CARKETQYF
TRBV6-1	TRBJ2-1	CASSEARGEQFF
TRBV6-4	TRBJ2-1	CASRQTSLSYNEQFF